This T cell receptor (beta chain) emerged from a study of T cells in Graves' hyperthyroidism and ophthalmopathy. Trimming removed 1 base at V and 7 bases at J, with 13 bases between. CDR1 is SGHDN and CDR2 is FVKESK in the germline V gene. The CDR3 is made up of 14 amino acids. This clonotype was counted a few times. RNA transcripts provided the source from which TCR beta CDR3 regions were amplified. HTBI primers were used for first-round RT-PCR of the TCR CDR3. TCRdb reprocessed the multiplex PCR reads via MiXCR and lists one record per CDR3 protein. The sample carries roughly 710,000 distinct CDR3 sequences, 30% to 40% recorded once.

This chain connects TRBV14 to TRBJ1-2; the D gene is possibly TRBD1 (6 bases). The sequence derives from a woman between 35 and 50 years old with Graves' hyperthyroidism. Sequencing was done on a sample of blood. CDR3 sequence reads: CASSQAKGVLGYTF. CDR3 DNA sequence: TGTGCCAGCAGCCAAGCCAAGGGGGTTCTTGGCTACACCTTC.